Sequencing of this T cell receptor (beta chain) was carried out in a study of T cells in Graves' hyperthyroidism and ophthalmopathy. General study findings and limits: A 13 V-J signature model discriminated ophthalmopathy versus stable hyperthyroidism.

Template material for amplifying TCR beta CDR3 regions consisted of RNA transcripts. Carried out on the TCR CDR3, a first-round RT-PCR used the HTBI primer set. TCRdb called the multiplex PCR reads again in MiXCR, with one record for every CDR3 protein. The sample records roughly 500,000 distinct CDR3 sequences, about 46% being singletons. This clonotype appeared once. The antigen remains unidentified. The CDR3 has 13 amino acids. Germline CDR1 is DFQATT and CDR2 is SNEGSKA (reference sequence). Trimming removed 6 bases at V and 7 bases at J, with 13 bases between. This sequence joins TRBV20-1 and TRBJ1-6; no reliable D call. This receptor was identified in an adult woman with Graves' disease, either hyperthyroidism or ophthalmopathy (not recorded which). The sequencing sample was made of peripheral blood or thyroid tissue (not recorded which). CDR3 nucleotides: TGCAGTGCAAACTCCCTAGGGAATTCACCCCTCCACTTT. Residues: CSANSLGNSPLHF.